This TCR beta chain derives from a study of cytomegalovirus exposure and HLA in healthy donors (dated by TCRdb to the late 2010s). At the level of the whole study: In an earlier analysis of some 610 of the donors, 250 to 350 Gb of sequence data and some 100 million unique TCR beta sequences from approximately 180 million T cells were reported. An early release covering roughly 640 HLA-typed donors comprised approximately 290 gigabases of sequencing data and around 85 million unique TCR sequences. Genome-wide SNP genotypes for about 65% of the roughly 670 donors were used in a later genetic analysis, which treated that subset as a discovery cohort. Because of strong linkage in the cohort, roughly five DR-DQ haplotypes were treated as single units for association and clustering. The study aimed to test whether signatures of past pathogen exposure could be identified by cataloging public T cell receptors. Among roughly 370 genotyped donors of the cohort, an average of around 240,000 unique TCR beta nucleotide sequences were sequenced per donor, roughly 20% of them non-productive. The genetic ancestry cluster associated with self-reported Caucasian donors included over 65% of the approximately 430 genotyped donors. To predict cytomegalovirus infection status, the study brought together high-throughput TCR immunosequencing, statistical association of individual TCRs with disease status, and machine learning. Every discovery cohort repertoire had been produced on one sequencing platform. Rather than drawing on any new phenotypic data, the later analysis identified candidate immune exposures from TCR beta sequences and the way those sequences occurred across donors. Alongside the repertoire data, information on donor age, sex, ethnicity and CMV serostatus was compiled. In an earlier analysis of a few hundred of the donors, high-throughput TCR beta sequencing was used to judge whether each TCR beta V gene segment behaved as functional or pseudogenic. In addition to the first cohort of 666 subjects, a separate validation cohort of about 120 different subjects was used. Both class I and class II loci were covered by HLA typing, at four-digit resolution. The T cell repertoires of some 700 subjects were profiled by immunosequencing and related to cytomegalovirus serostatus. The number of typed donors differed by locus: roughly 629-630 for A, B, C, DRB1 and DQB1; 522 for DQA1; approximately 610 for DPA1; and about 470 for DPB1. A later analysis re-analyzed previously published TCR beta repertoires from 500 to 700 donors and added high-resolution HLA genotyping to study TCR occurrence patterns. The study at large found these results: A group of highly shared sequence variants was considered likely to be a technical artifact of the sequencing pipeline. In this cohort, only TCR beta chains were sequenced, and detectable features were limited by the absence of alpha or paired-chain data. In a later analysis, most CMV-associated TCR beta chains were found to appear HLA-restricted, with HLA associations seemingly driven largely by CMV exposure. CMV serostatus was the only immune exposure information available for the cohort. When HLA alleles, especially DR and DQ, strongly co-occurred, TCR associations were difficult to assign to individual alleles. The authors suggested that the approach could potentially be generalized to other disease states and immunological phenotypes. Sequencing depth was assumed to be roughly uniform across donors in the presence/absence analyses, though that assumption may not hold. In an earlier analysis of more than 450 of the donors, most TCR beta V segments were observed in productive rearrangements about 90% or about 30% of the time, broadly matching IMGT annotations. Compared with equally common non-associated chains, HLA-associated TCR beta chains in a later analysis were more clonally expanded and had lower generation probabilities. According to a later genetic analysis, donors in an Asian-associated ancestry cluster had fewer N-insertions in productive TCRs than the roughly 670-donor mean. Because counts were too low, seventeen rarely observed V segments, including chromosome 9 orphons, were excluded from the earlier analysis of 587 of the donors. A later analysis associated about 16,000 TCR beta sequences with specific HLA alleles at a false discovery rate of 0.05. Correlated functional status among segregating V segments might reflect linkage disequilibrium, but an unknown experimental factor could not be ruled out. A later analysis found that TCR association rates varied across HLA loci, with DRB1 alleles showing the most associated TCRs and HLA-C alleles the fewest. The classifier was reported to diagnose cytomegalovirus status with high specificity and sensitivity in both the original cohort and the validation cohort. Because HLA typing was missing for some donors at each locus, association tests included only the typed subset. In vitro tests confirmed that a few of the cytomegalovirus-associated TCR beta chains recognize cytomegalovirus antigens. The study gave a list of 150 to 200 TCR beta chains associated with cytomegalovirus. Most TCR sequences were seen in very few donors, while some public TCRs were found in many individuals. A further reported finding was that TCR beta sequences accurately predicted the HLA-A and HLA-B alleles for most subjects in the first cohort. Several of the top co-occurrence clusters appeared to be linked to parvovirus B19, influenza, CMV and Epstein-Barr virus, according to a later analysis. A later genetic analysis associated a missense DCLRE1C variant with V-gene and J-gene trimming of TCR beta chains, and an independent cohort replicated the association.

Libraries were built with the immunoSEQ multiplex PCR assay. For the multiplex PCR, a mixture combining 60 forward primers for TCR Vbeta segments and 13 reverse primers for TCR Jbeta segments was used. A multiplex PCR assay on genomic DNA amplified the CDR3 region of rearranged TCR beta genes. The Illumina HiSeq System was used to sequence the amplified TCR beta libraries as 87-base-pair reads. Per the original workflow: A later analysis counted approximately 74 million unique TCR beta chains across the approximately 700 repertoires, and roughly 10 million of these chains were shared by at least two donors. A nearest-neighbor algorithm error-corrected the raw reads and collapsed the reads into unique sequences, merging closely related sequences to remove PCR and sequencing errors. To assign V, D and J gene segments, CDR3 sequences were aligned to IMGT reference sequences. For a sequence to be retained, a match of at least six nucleotides to both a V gene segment and a J gene segment was required. Rearrangements were called productive when the CDR3 lacked stop codons and stayed in frame with V and J; all others were non-productive. Following IMGT convention, CDR3 was defined as the stretch from the second conserved V-encoded cysteine to the conserved J-encoded phenylalanine. The earlier analysis of around 640 of the donors excluded sequences that lacked an unambiguous match to a single V gene segment. In an earlier analysis of several hundred of the donors, V segments were called functional above 56.7% productive rearrangements and were called segregating when the between-donor standard deviation exceeded 5%. A statistical classification framework was built to diagnose cytomegalovirus status from the catalog of TCR beta chain sequences. In a later analysis, TCR nucleotide sequences were compared against IMGT/GENE-DB human TR gene sequences so that V and J genes could be assigned. In a later analysis, CDR3 sequences and most-parsimonious VDJ recombination scenarios were assigned using the TCRdist pipeline. In a later analysis, each TCR beta chain was defined by its CDR3 amino acid sequence together with its V-gene family, and reads lacking a unique V-gene family were excluded. In a later analysis, fewer than 650 highly shared, low-generation-probability nucleotide sequences were removed to address suspected cross-contamination and a sequencing artifact. In a later analysis, a clonal expansion index for each public chain was calculated from normalized within-repertoire ranks of inferred template counts. A later analysis computed generation probabilities with a VDJ recombination model fitted to out-of-frame rearrangements, and checked the results against IGoR. In a later analysis, TCR-TCR, TCR-HLA and TCR-CMV co-occurrence was scored with hypergeometric tests, and a repertoire-size bias correction was applied to TCR pairs. False discovery rates were estimated in a later analysis by permuting HLA or CMV assignments 20 times. A later analysis grouped co-occurring TCRs with DBSCAN, adding TCRdist sequence similarity when clustering within HLA-allele-positive subsets. Repertoires with fewer than 30,000 or more than 120,000 public chains were left out of co-occurrence clustering, as were five repertoires with anomalous nucleotide sharing. Here the immuneACCESS table is served through TCRdb, limited to in-frame sequences with V and J called. Missing clones are a known gap in these copies; in checked studies unresolved V genes cover under half, and the rest lacks a known reason. The DNA gave D and trimming, while V, J and clone size come from that table. The sample yields 150,000 to 200,000 clones; approximately 80% were counted once. The ten largest clones capture 1.6% of the sample.

The cohort comprised 710 or so healthy bone marrow donors. Cohort members were all nominally healthy when sampled, although unrecorded immune exposures were likely present. The donor tested CMV seronegative, placing the donor among the 350 to 400 seronegative members of the cohort. Every donor gave a peripheral blood sample, and the peripheral blood mononuclear cells from that sample were used for TCR beta sequencing. Genomic DNA extraction from the blood cell samples was performed with the Qiagen DNeasy Blood Extraction Kit. In regard to this clone: No antigen is known for it. The record has no base qualities; no much larger clone is one base away.

Sequenced material: PBMCs. This TCR derives from a woman aged 25 to 39 in good health and CMV-seronegative.

The CDR3 loop reads CASSLAIAGGPPNPSYNEQFF. The DNA reads TGTGCCAGCAGCTTAGCGATCGCGGGAGGCCCACCTAACCCCTCCTACAATGAGCAGTTCTTC. The rearranged chain carries TRBV7-8 and TRBJ2-1, with 8 central nucleotides matching TRBD2. CDR1 SGHVS and CDR2 FQNEAQ are derived from the germline V gene. Clipping removes 0 bases from V and 0 bases from J, with 16 as the unmatched junction base count. There are 21 amino acids in the CDR3, from cysteine to phenylalanine inclusive. Only the CDR3 DNA is retained, 63 bases long and in frame from the first base.